The present TCR beta chain was sequenced within a study of cytomegalovirus exposure and HLA in healthy donors. Whole-study results and caveats: In a later analysis, a genetic analysis reported fewer productive-TCR N-insertions in an Asian-associated ancestry cluster than the cohort average.

From germline, CDR1 is SGHAT and CDR2 FQDESV (reference sequence). The CDR3 consists of 14 residues. The V and J ends lost 0 bases and 6 bases respectively, with 8 bases between them. Primers for the PCR totalled 60 Vbeta and 13 Jbeta. Profiled with immunoSEQ multiplex PCR; TCRdb holds only in-frame clones, not every one. The table lists roughly 200,000 clones, around 87% of them singletons, with approximately 0.98% in the top ten. In the case of this clone: Its specificity is not known.

The specimen sequenced was PBMCs. The sequence was collected from a boy aged 2-9 years in good health and CMV-seronegative. The chain joins TRBV11-1 to TRBJ1-4; D not certain. The CDR3 here is CASSLATWDEKLFF. CDR3 nucleotide sequence: TGTGCCAGCAGCTTAGCGACTTGGGATGAAAAACTGTTTTTT. The entire variable domain, with the rest obtained from reference TRBV11-1 and TRBJ1-4, is as follows: EAEVAQSPRYKITEKSQAVAFWCDPISGHATLYWYRQILGQGPELLVQFQDESVVDDSQLPKDRFSAERLKGVDSTLKIQPAELGDSAMYLCASSLATWDEKLFFGSGTQLSVL.